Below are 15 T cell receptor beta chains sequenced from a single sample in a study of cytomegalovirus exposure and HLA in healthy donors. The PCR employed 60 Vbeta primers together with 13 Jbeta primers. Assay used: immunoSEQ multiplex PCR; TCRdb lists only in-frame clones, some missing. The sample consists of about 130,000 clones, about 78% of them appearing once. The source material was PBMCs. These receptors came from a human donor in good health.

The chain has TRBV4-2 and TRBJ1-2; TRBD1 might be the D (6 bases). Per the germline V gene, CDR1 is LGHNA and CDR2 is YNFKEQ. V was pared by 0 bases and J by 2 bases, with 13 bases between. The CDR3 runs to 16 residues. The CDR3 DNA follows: TGTGCCAGCAGCCAAGAACAGACAGGAGCAAACTATGGCTACACCTTC. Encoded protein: CASSQEQTGANYGYTF.

The CDR3 spells CASSKNSGVTEAFF. Written as DNA, the CDR3 is TGTGCCAGTAGTAAGAACTCAGGGGTCACTGAAGCTTTCTTT. The chain uses TRBV19 and TRBJ1-1; TRBD1 might be the D (6 bases). With 4 bases removed from V and 4 bases from J, the gap between germline ends came to 13 bases. CDR1 and CDR2 (germline): LNHDA, SQIVND (reference sequence). The CDR3 loop spans 14 amino acids. Looking up the rest from reference TRBV19 and TRBJ1-1 gives the full variable domain: DGGITQSPKYLFRKEGQNVTLSCEQNLNHDAMYWYRQDPGQGLRLIYYSQIVNDFQKGDIAEGYSVSREKKESFPLTVTSAQKNPTAFYLCASSKNSGVTEAFFGQGTRLTVV.

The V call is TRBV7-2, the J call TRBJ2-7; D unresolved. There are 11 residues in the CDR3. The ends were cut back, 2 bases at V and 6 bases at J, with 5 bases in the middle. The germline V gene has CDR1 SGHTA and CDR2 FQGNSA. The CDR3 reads CASSLYLEQYF. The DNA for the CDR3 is TGTGCCAGCAGCTTATATCTCGAGCAGTACTTC.

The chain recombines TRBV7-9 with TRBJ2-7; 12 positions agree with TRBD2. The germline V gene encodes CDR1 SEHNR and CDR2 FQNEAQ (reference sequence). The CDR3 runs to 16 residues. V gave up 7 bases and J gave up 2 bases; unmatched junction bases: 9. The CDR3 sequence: CASTRGASGGAYEQYF. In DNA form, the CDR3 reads TGTGCCAGCACCAGAGGTGCTAGCGGGGGGGCCTACGAGCAGTACTTC.

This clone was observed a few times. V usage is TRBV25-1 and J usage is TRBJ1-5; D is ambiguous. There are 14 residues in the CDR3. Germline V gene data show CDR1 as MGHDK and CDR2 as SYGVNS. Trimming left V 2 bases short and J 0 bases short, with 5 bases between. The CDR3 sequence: CASSELGSNQPQHF. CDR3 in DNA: TGTGCCAGCAGTGAACTAGGTAGCAATCAGCCCCAGCATTTT.

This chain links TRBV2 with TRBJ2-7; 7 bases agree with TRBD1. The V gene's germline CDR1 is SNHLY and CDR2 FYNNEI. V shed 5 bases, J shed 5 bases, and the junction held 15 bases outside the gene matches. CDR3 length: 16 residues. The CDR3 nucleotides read TGTGCCAGCAGTCGACTTGCAGGGGGTCTTAGCGACGAGCAGTACTTC. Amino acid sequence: CASSRLAGGLSDEQYF.

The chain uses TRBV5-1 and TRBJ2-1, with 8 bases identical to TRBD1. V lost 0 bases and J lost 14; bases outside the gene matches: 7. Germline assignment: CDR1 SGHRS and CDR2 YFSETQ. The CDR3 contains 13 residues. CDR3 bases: TGCGCCAGCAGCTTGGGGGCGGGACAGGTAAAGTTCTTC. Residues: CASSLGAGQVKFF.

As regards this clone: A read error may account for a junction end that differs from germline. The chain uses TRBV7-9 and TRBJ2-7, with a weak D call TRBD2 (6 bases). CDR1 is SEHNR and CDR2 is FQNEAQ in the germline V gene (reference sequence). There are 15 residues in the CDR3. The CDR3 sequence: CSSSLTSGRSYEQYF. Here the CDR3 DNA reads TGTTCCAGCAGCTTAACCAGCGGGCGCTCCTACGAGCAGTACTTC.

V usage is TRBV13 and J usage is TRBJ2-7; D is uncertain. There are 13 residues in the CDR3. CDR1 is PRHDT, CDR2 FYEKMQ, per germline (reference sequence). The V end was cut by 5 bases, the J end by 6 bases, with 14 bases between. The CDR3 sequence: CASSLERSFEQYF. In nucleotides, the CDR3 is TGTGCCAGCAGCCTGGAGCGTTCTTTCGAGCAGTACTTC. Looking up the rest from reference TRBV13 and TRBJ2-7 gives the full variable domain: AAGVIQSPRHLIKEKRETATLKCYPIPRHDTVYWYQQGPGQDPQFLISFYEKMQSDKGSIPDRFSAQQFSDYHSELNMSSLELGDSALYFCASSLERSFEQYFGPGTRLTVT.

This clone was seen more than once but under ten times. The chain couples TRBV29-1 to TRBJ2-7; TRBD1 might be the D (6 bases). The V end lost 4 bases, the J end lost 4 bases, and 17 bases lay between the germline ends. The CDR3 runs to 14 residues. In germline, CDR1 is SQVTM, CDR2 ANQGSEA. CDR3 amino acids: CSVGAGLGTYEQYF. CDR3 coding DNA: TGCAGCGTTGGGGCAGGTCTGGGGACATACGAGCAGTACTTC.

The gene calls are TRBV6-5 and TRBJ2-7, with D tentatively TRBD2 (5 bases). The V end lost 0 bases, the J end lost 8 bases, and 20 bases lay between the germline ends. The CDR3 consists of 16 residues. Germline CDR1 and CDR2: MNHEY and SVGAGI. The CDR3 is CASSYSPADPREQQYF. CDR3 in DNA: TGTGCCAGCAGTTACTCCCCAGCGGACCCGCGTGAGCAGCAGTACTTC.

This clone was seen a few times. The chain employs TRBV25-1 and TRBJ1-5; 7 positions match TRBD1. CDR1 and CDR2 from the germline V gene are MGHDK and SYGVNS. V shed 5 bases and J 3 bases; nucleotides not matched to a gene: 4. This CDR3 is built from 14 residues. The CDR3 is CASSPGQSNQPQHF. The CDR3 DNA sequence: TGTGCCAGCAGTCCGGGACAGTCCAATCAGCCCCAGCATTTT.

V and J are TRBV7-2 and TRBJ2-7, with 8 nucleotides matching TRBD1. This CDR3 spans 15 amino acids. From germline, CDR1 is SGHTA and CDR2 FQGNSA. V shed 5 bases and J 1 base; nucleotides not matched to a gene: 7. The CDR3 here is CASSPRNRGSYEQYF. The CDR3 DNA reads TGTGCCAGCAGCCCCCGGAACAGGGGGTCCTACGAGCAGTACTTC.

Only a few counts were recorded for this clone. The CDR3 region has the DNA TGTGCCAGCAGGGGGCCGGGACAGGGGGCGTCAGATACGCAGTATTTT. This gives the protein CASRGPGQGASDTQYF. This chain uses TRBV5-6 with TRBJ2-3, with 12 positions matching TRBD1. The CDR3 contains 16 residues. With 5 bases clipped from V and 4 bases from J, the junction kept 8 bases outside the gene matches. The V gene's germline CDR1 is SGHDT and CDR2 YYEEEE.

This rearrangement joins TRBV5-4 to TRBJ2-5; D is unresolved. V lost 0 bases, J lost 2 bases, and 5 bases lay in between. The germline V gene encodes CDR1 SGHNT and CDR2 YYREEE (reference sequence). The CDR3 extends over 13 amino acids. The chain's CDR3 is CASSLDIQETQYF. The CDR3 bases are TGTGCCAGCAGCTTGGATATTCAAGAGACCCAGTACTTC.